This entry features one TCR beta chain sequence. Its antigen is not known. The CDR3 is 13 amino acids. Germline assignment: CDR1 LGHNA and CDR2 YSLEER. V shed 7 bases and J shed 5 bases, with 14 bases lying between them. The data were obtained in a study of T-cell memory formation after mild COVID-19. Study-wide points: Clones that got smaller from day 15 to 85 had even CD4/CD8, while clones growing later tipped toward CD4+.

MiXCR, applied by TCRdb to the 5' RACE reads, yields one record per CDR3 protein. This sample has around 90,000 distinct CDR3 sequences, with about 14% found just once. The specimen sequenced was PBMCs or a T cell subset sorted from them (not recorded which). The TCR was taken from a man between 18 and 29 years old who had mild COVID-19 (a few samples of this study predate the infection). Cell type and time point are not known. The V gene is TRBV4-3, the J gene TRBJ1-1; no firm D call. The CDR3 nucleotides are TGCGCCAGCAATTGGGCAGGCCGGACTGAAGCTTTCTTT. This codes for CASNWAGRTEAFF.